This TCR beta chain was observed in a study of control samples from healthy donors and cancer patients. Assay: immunoSEQ multiplex PCR; the TCRdb copy retains only in-frame clones and omits some. The sample holds some 410,000 clones, around 90% seen once. The CDR3 extends over 14 amino acids. CDR1 is ENHRY and CDR2 is SYGVKD in the germline V gene. V gave up 4 bases and J gave up 6 bases, with 12 bases separating them. This clonotype originated in a man aged 35 to 55 with head and neck cancer. Sample: PBMCs. The chain joins TRBV10-3 to TRBJ2-2, with D possibly TRBD1 on 7 matching bases. CDR3 amino acids: CAISGGTVSGELFF. CDR3 in DNA: TGTGCCATCAGTGGCGGGACAGTGTCCGGGGAGCTGTTTTTT.